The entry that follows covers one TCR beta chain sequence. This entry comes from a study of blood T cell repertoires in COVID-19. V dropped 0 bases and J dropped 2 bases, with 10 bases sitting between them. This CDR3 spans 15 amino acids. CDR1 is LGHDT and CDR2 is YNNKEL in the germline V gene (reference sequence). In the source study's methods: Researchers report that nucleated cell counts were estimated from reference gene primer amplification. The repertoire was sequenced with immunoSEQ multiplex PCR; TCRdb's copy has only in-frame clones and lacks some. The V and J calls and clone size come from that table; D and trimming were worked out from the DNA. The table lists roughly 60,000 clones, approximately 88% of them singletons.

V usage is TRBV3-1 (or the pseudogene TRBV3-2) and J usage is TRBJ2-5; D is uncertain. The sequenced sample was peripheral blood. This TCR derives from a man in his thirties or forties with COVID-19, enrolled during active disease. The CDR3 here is CASSQEPHSQETQYF. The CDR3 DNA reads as TGTGCCAGCAGCCAAGAGCCCCACAGTCAAGAGACCCAGTACTTC.